These 25 T cell receptor beta chains originate from one sample sequenced in a study of cytomegalovirus exposure and HLA in healthy donors. The primer mix had 60 Vbeta and 13 Jbeta primers. Sequenced by immunoSEQ multiplex PCR; TCRdb stores in-frame clones only, minus some. The table has about 130,000 clones, about 83% seen once. Sample: PBMCs. The receptors were sampled from a woman aged 40 to 50 in good health and CMV-seropositive.

This clone showed up just a few times. V gene TRBV19 combines with J gene TRBJ2-1; D is undetermined. The length of the CDR3 is 13 residues. Germline loops: CDR1 LNHDA, CDR2 SQIVND (reference sequence). The germline V and J ends were trimmed by 3 bases and 5 bases, with 8 bases remaining between them. The CDR3 reads CASSISFDNEQFF. Here the CDR3 DNA reads TGTGCCAGTAGTATCTCGTTTGACAATGAGCAGTTCTTC.

This clone has more than one count but fewer than ten. The genes are TRBV30 and TRBJ2-1; 12 bases agree with TRBD2. Trimming at V came to 0 bases and at J to 5 bases, leaving 5 bases not matched to a gene. Germline V lookup: CDR1 GTSNPN, CDR2 SVGIG (reference sequence). The CDR3 is made up of 16 amino acids. Here the CDR3 reads CAWSVRLAGVNNEQFF. CDR3 coding DNA: TGTGCCTGGAGTGTACGACTAGCGGGAGTTAACAATGAGCAGTTCTTC. The full variable domain, rest sourced from reference TRBV30 and TRBJ2-1, is SQTIHQWPATLVQPVGSPLSLECTVEGTSNPNLYWYRQAAGRGLQLLFYSVGIGQISSEVPQNLSASRPQDRQFILSSKKLLLSDSGFYLCAWSVRLAGVNNEQFFGPGTRLTVL.

CDR3 in amino acids: CSASAGHGYTF. As DNA, the CDR3 is TGCAGTGCTAGTGCAGGGCATGGCTACACCTTC. The chain uses TRBV20-1 and TRBJ1-2; D may be TRBD1 (5 bases). V was shortened by 3 bases and J by 6 bases, with 8 bases between the two germline ends. The CDR3 is 11 amino acids. Germline loops: CDR1 DFQATT, CDR2 SNEGSKA (reference sequence).

This chain joins TRBV7-2 and TRBJ2-5; TRBD1 might be the D (5 bases). Germline V CDR1 and CDR2: SGHTA, FQGNSA. This CDR3 has 14 amino acids. The ends were cut back, 5 bases at V and 5 bases at J, with 15 bases in the middle. For the CDR3, the DNA is TGTGCCAGCAGCCATGTCCAGGGTTGGGAGACCCAGTACTTC. The encoded protein is CASSHVQGWETQYF.

The rearrangement joins TRBV5-1 to TRBJ1-1, with 7 bases that match TRBD1. Germline V gene lookup returns CDR1 SGHRS and CDR2 YFSETQ. After removal of 0 bases from V and 4 bases from J, the junction contained 6 bases not matched to a gene. This CDR3 has 15 amino acids. For the CDR3, the DNA is TGCGCCAGCAGCTTGGGGGCAGGGGGAGGCACTGAAGCTTTCTTT. Translating it yields CASSLGAGGGTEAFF.

V and J are TRBV28 and TRBJ2-3; D unresolved. The germline V gene has CDR1 MDHEN and CDR2 SYDVKM. The V end lost 1 base, the J end lost 2 bases, and 7 bases lay between the germline ends. The CDR3 is made up of 14 amino acids. CDR3 DNA sequence: TGTGCCAGCAGTTTATCCATTTCCACAGATACGCAGTATTTT. Its translation is CASSLSISTDTQYF.

This rearrangement joins TRBV5-1 to TRBJ2-3; 7 nucleotides agree with TRBD2. Germline V CDR1 and CDR2: SGHRS, YFSETQ. The CDR3 sequence is 16 residues long. Losses at the gene ends were 0 bases for V and 5 bases for J; bases not matched to a gene: 9. The CDR3 nucleotides read TGCGCCAGCAGCTTGGAAGGGACTACCGGGATAGATACGCAGTATTTT. The encoded protein is CASSLEGTTGIDTQYF.

J is TRBJ1-3 and V is TRBV27; 7 bases match TRBD1. V was pared by 3 bases and J by 4 bases, with 6 bases of the junction left unmatched. The germline V gene encodes CDR1 MNHEY and CDR2 SMNVEV (reference sequence). This CDR3 spans 15 amino acids. The CDR3 sequence is CASSFKGAKGNTIYF. In DNA, the CDR3 is TGTGCCAGCAGTTTTAAGGGGGCGAAGGGAAACACCATATATTTT.

The table lists this clone with a few counts. The chain has TRBV11-2 and TRBJ1-2; no firm D call. V lost 5 bases and J lost 8, with 18 bases in between. This CDR3 region has 14 residues. CDR1 is SGHAT, CDR2 FQNNGV, per germline. CDR3 sequence: CASSRIQNPRGYTF. The DNA for the CDR3 is TGTGCCAGCAGCCGAATCCAGAATCCCAGGGGCTACACCTTC.

This sequence joins TRBV25-1 and TRBJ1-1; D is uncertain. V lost 3 bases to trimming and J lost 4 bases, with 9 bases between them. This CDR3 region has 13 residues. Germline-derived CDR1 and CDR2 are MGHDK and SYGVNS. CDR3 protein: CASSDLRATEAFF. As DNA, the CDR3 is TGTGCCAGCAGTGATCTGAGGGCCACTGAAGCTTTCTTT.

The chain joins TRBV11-3 to TRBJ1-3, with D uncertain. CDR1 and CDR2 from the germline V gene are SGHNT and YENEEA. CDR3 length: 16 residues. V lost 4 bases to trimming and J lost 5 bases, with 18 bases between them. CDR3 sequence (DNA): TGTGCCAGCAGCTCTCCGGACCGGGTCGGGAGAAACACCATATATTTT. Protein product: CASSSPDRVGRNTIYF.

This chain links TRBV19 with TRBJ2-1, with 10 bases fitting TRBD1. CDR1 and CDR2 (germline): LNHDA, SQIVND (reference sequence). Trimming took 5 bases from V and 10 from J; bases not matched to a gene: 8. The CDR3 is made up of 14 amino acids. The CDR3: CASSLGQGDAEQFF. CDR3 bases: TGTGCCAGTAGTCTCGGACAGGGGGATGCCGAGCAGTTCTTC. Full variable domain (rest looked up from reference TRBV19 and TRBJ2-1): DGGITQSPKYLFRKEGQNVTLSCEQNLNHDAMYWYRQDPGQGLRLIYYSQIVNDFQKGDIAEGYSVSREKKESFPLTVTSAQKNPTAFYLCASSLGQGDAEQFFGPGTRLTVL.

The genes are TRBV15 and TRBJ2-5, with D perhaps matching TRBD2 (5 bases). CDR1 and CDR2 (germline): LNHNV, YYDKDF (reference sequence). V lost 3 bases and J lost 5, with 19 bases in between. This CDR3 has 16 amino acids. The CDR3 sequence is CATSRESNGVTETQYF. The CDR3 DNA is TGTGCCACCAGCAGGGAATCCAACGGGGTCACCGAGACCCAGTACTTC.

This CDR3 reads CASSLRGSNQPQHF. The CDR3 DNA reads as TGTGCCAGCAGTTTACGGGGGAGCAATCAGCCCCAGCATTTT. V gene TRBV27 combines with J gene TRBJ1-5; D possibly corresponds to TRBD1 (5 bases). V lost 2 bases, J lost 1 base, and 6 bases lay in between. CDR3 length: 14 amino acids. Germline values: CDR1 MNHEY, CDR2 SMNVEV (reference sequence).

Written as DNA, the CDR3 is TGCGCCAGCAGCCCGGACGGGACAGGAGGCAATCAGCCCCAGCATTTT. Its translation: CASSPDGTGGNQPQHF. V is TRBV5-1 and J is TRBJ1-5, with TRBD1 identical over 8 bases. This CDR3 region has 16 residues. The germline V gene has CDR1 SGHRS and CDR2 YFSETQ. J was trimmed by 2 bases and V by 4 bases; bases with no gene match: 8.

The chain combines TRBV28 with TRBJ2-1; 9 bases agree with TRBD2. Germline V gives CDR1 MDHEN, CDR2 SYDVKM. V shed 0 bases and J 9 bases; nucleotides not matched to a gene: 15. The CDR3 is made up of 18 amino acids. The CDR3 DNA follows: TGTGCCAGCAGTTTATGGATGACTAGCGGTTCGGGTGACCTTGAGCAGTTCTTC. This encodes CASSLWMTSGSGDLEQFF.

This clone was seen a handful of times. The genes are TRBV19 and TRBJ1-1; 8 nucleotides line up with TRBD1. CDR3 length: 14 amino acids. Germline-derived CDR1 and CDR2 are LNHDA and SQIVND (reference sequence). Trimming took 1 base from V and 6 from J; bases not matched to a gene: 4. This chain's CDR3 is CASSIGTGTAEAFF. The CDR3 bases are TGTGCCAGTAGTATAGGGACAGGGACAGCTGAAGCTTTCTTT.

V is TRBV5-1 and J is TRBJ2-7; 7 bases fit TRBD1. The junction had 7 bases not matched to a gene; V was cut back by 5 bases and J by 5 bases. The CDR3 totals 13 residues. The germline V gene encodes CDR1 SGHRS and CDR2 YFSETQ. The CDR3 is CASSSTGNDEQYF. The CDR3 DNA reads as TGCGCCAGCAGTTCGACAGGGAACGACGAGCAGTACTTC.

The J gene is TRBJ2-5, the V gene TRBV5-1, with 11 bases aligning to TRBD2. This CDR3 region has 15 residues. Germline loops: CDR1 SGHRS, CDR2 YFSETQ. V lost 3 bases, J lost 3 bases, and 4 bases stayed unmatched. The CDR3: CASSWSTSGKETQYF. CDR3 DNA: TGCGCCAGCAGCTGGTCGACTAGCGGGAAAGAGACCCAGTACTTC.

The chain couples TRBV5-6 to TRBJ2-2; possible D gene TRBD2, 6 bases. Germline-derived CDR1 and CDR2 are SGHDT and YYEEEE. Deletions cut 1 base from V and 0 bases from J, with 10 bases between. The CDR3 totals 16 residues. The CDR3 bases are TGTGCCAGCAGCTTGAGACTAGGCGCGAACACCGGGGAGCTGTTTTTT. Residues: CASSLRLGANTGELFF.

The genes are TRBV30 and TRBJ2-7, with D possibly TRBD1 on 5 matching bases. CDR3 length: 13 amino acids. Deletions cut 0 bases from V and 4 bases from J, with 10 bases between. Looked up from germline, CDR1 is GTSNPN and CDR2 is SVGIG (reference sequence). CDR3 region: CAWSVQGVYEQYF. DNA of the CDR3: TGTGCCTGGAGTGTTCAGGGCGTGTACGAGCAGTACTTC.

The CDR3 protein is CASSTRGDTQYF. DNA for the CDR3: TGTGCCAGTAGTACCAGGGGGGATACGCAGTATTTT. The rearrangement links TRBV19 to TRBJ2-3; 7 bases are a match to TRBD1. The CDR3 has 12 amino acids. V shed 4 bases, J shed 6 bases, and the junction held 1 base outside the gene matches. The germline gives CDR1 LNHDA, CDR2 SQIVND (reference sequence).

The chain uses TRBV19 and TRBJ2-7; weak D call: TRBD2 (5 bases). V was clipped by 9 bases and J by 4 bases, with 22 bases between them. The germline gives CDR1 LNHDA, CDR2 SQIVND (reference sequence). The CDR3 is made up of 15 amino acids. This CDR3 is CASKTTSLGDYEQYF. CDR3 sequence (DNA): TGTGCCAGCAAAACTACTAGTCTGGGCGATTACGAGCAGTACTTC.

The count of this clone is one. The chain uses TRBV5-4 and TRBJ2-1; TRBD2 agrees at 8 bases. Germline loops: CDR1 SGHNT, CDR2 YYREEE (reference sequence). The CDR3 is 15 residues long. Trimming cost V 4 bases and J 4 bases; bases outside gene matches: 7. Here the CDR3 reads CASSLRGGLYNEQFF. CDR3 sequence (DNA): TGTGCCAGCAGCCTTCGGGGGGGATTGTACAATGAGCAGTTCTTC.

CDR3 bases: TGTGCCAGTAAGGCAGGGGGCGAGTCTATTGGTGGCTACACCTTC. It is translated as CASKAGGESIGGYTF. The chain is built from TRBV19 and TRBJ1-2, with 8 bases aligning to TRBD1. The CDR3 extends over 15 amino acids. The J segment lost 7 bases and the V segment lost 7 bases, leaving 14 bases of the junction unmatched. In germline, CDR1 is LNHDA, CDR2 SQIVND (reference sequence).